The 2 T cell receptor beta chains below all came from one sample that was sequenced in a study of blood T cell repertoires in COVID-19. Produced via immunoSEQ multiplex PCR; TCRdb's table is partial and in-frame only. The table has more than 85,000 clones, roughly 92% seen once. Sequencing was carried out using peripheral blood. The source of these receptors is a woman aged 45-59 years with COVID-19, enrolled during active disease.

The chain is built from TRBV18 and TRBJ1-2, with a weak D call TRBD1 (6 bases). Trimming shortened V by 3 bases and J by 6 bases, and 11 bases separated the two germline ends. This CDR3 spans 13 amino acids. Germline assignment: CDR1 KGHSH and CDR2 LQKENI. The DNA of the CDR3 is TGTGCCAGCTCACCGGGCAGGGGTGATGGCTACACCTTC. This sequence encodes CASSPGRGDGYTF.

The genes are TRBV28 and TRBJ2-4, with 11 bases lining up with TRBD1. Germline CDR1 reads MDHEN; CDR2 reads SYDVKM. J gave up 9 bases and V 6 bases, and 7 bases lay outside the gene matches. The CDR3 is 14 residues long. The CDR3 reads CASRPLGQGGIQYF. CDR3 DNA sequence: TGTGCCAGCAGACCTTTGGGACAGGGGGGCATTCAGTACTTC. The variable domain in full, completed from reference TRBV28 and TRBJ2-4, reads DVKVTQSSRYLVKRTGEKVFLECVQDMDHENMFWYRQDPGLGLRLIYFSYDVKMKEKGDIPEGYSVSREKKERFSLILESASTNQTSMYLCASRPLGQGGIQYFGAGTRLSVL.